These 4 T cell receptor beta chains originate from one sample sequenced in a study of post-analysis software for immune sequencing data. Study results and caveats: Five or six TRBV segments, TRBV5-6, TRBV5-1 and TRBV20-1 among them, were found more frequent in patients than controls.

Their target antigens are unknown. Each TCR beta cDNA library carried unique molecular identifiers. TCRdb re-analysed the PCR reads in MiXCR, keeping a single row per CDR3 protein. This sample yields more than 350,000 distinct CDR3 sequences, of which approximately 42% are seen a single time; around 8% belongs to the top ten. What was sequenced was blood. All receptors come from a girl aged 2 to 10 with multiple sclerosis.

The chain couples TRBV12-3 or TRBV12-4 to TRBJ2-7; D is possibly TRBD2 (6 bases). The CDR3 has 15 amino acids. The V end lost 3 bases, the J end lost 5 bases, and 17 bases lay between the germline ends. CDR3 coding DNA: TGTGCCAGCAGTTTTCGCGACGCGGGAACGGACGAGCAGTACTTC. Its translation: CASSFRDAGTDEQYF.

V and J are TRBV12-3 or TRBV12-4 and TRBJ2-7; tentatively, D is TRBD1 or TRBD2 (5 bases each). The J call may not be correct, given that the DNA end is closer to TRBJ2-4. This CDR3 is built from 15 residues. The CDR3 DNA sequence: TGTGCCAGCAGGCCACCCGGGACGGCCGAAAACATTCAGTACTTC. Its translation: CASRPPGTAENIQYF.

This clonotype occurred once. CDR3 nucleotide sequence: TGTGCCAGCAGCCCCCGGGGGGCGGGAGGCCTCCAAGAGACCCAGTACTTC. Translating gives CASSPRGAGGLQETQYF. This chain joins TRBV28 and TRBJ2-5, with TRBD2 matching over 8 bases. The CDR3 length is 17 residues. Per the germline V gene, CDR1 is MDHEN and CDR2 is SYDVKM. The ends lost 6 bases at V and 1 base at J; junction bases unmatched: 13.

This clonotype was counted between two and nine times. The chain couples TRBV12-3 or TRBV12-4 to TRBJ2-6; 7 positions match TRBD2. J gave up 2 bases and V 7 bases, and 5 bases lay outside the gene matches. CDR3 length: 15 residues. In nucleotides, the CDR3 is TGTGCCAGCACCCTGGCGGGGGCTGGGGCCAACGTCCTGACTTTC. Translated, it gives CASTLAGAGANVLTF.